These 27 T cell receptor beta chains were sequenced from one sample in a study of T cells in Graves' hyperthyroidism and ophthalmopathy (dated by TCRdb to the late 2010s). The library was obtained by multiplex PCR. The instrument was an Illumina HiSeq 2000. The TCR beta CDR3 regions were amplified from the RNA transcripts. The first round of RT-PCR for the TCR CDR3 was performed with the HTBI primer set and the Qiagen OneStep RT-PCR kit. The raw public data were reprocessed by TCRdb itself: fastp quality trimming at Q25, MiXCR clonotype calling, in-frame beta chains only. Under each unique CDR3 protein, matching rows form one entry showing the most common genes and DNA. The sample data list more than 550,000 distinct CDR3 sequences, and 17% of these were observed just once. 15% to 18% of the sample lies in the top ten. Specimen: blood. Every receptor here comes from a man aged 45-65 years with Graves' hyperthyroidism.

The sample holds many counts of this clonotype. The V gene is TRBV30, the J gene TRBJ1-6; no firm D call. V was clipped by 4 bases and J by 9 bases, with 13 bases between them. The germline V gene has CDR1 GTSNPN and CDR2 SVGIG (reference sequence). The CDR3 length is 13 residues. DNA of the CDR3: TGTGCCTGGACCCCCGGAGTAAGTTCACCCCTCCACTTT. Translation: CAWTPGVSSPLHF.

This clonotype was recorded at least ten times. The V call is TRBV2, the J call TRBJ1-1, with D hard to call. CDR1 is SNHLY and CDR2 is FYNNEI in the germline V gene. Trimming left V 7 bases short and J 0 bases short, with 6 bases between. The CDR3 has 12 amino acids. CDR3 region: CASIWMNTEAFF. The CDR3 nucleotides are TGTGCCAGCATTTGGATGAACACTGAAGCTTTCTTT.

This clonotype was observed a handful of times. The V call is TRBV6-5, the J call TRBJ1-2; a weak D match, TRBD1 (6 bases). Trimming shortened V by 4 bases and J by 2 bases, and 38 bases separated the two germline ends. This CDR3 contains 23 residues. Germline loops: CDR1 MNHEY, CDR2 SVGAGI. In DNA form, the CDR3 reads TGTGCCAGCAGTTCACGGTGGAGGGACGCTCGCGGATTACGGGACACAGGAAACTATGGCTACACCTTC. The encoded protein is CASSSRWRDARGLRDTGNYGYTF.

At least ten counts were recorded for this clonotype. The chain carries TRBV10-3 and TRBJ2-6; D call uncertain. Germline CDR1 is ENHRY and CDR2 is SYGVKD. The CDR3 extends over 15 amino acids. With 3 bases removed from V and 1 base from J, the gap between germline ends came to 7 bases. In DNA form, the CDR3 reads TGTGCCATCAGTGACTTGGATTCTGGGGCCAACGTCCTGACTTTC. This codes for CAISDLDSGANVLTF.

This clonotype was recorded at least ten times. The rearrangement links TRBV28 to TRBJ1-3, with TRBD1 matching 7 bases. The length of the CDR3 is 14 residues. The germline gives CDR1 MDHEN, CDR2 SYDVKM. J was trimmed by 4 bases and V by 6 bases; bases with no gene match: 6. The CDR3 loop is CASRVTGAGNTIYF. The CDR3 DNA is TGTGCCAGCAGGGTCACAGGGGCGGGAAACACCATATATTTT.

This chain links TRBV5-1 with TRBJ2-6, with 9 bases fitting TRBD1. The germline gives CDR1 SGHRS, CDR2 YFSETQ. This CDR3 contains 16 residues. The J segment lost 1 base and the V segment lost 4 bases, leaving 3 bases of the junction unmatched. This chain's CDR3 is CASSQDRGSGANVLTF. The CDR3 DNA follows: TGCGCCAGCAGCCAGGACAGGGGATCTGGGGCCAACGTCCTGACTTTC.

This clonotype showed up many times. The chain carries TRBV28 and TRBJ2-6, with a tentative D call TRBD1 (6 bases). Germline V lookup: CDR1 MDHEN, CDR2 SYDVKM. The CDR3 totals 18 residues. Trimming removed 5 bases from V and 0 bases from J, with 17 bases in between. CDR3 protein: CASSAPPGALSGANVLTF. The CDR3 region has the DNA TGTGCCAGCAGTGCCCCCCCAGGGGCCCTCTCTGGGGCCAACGTCCTGACTTTC.

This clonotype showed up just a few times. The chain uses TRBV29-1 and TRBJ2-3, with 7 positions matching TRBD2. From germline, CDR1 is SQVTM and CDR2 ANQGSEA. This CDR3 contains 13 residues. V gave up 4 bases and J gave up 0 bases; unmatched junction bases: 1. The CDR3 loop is CSVAGGSTDTQYF. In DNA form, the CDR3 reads TGCAGCGTTGCGGGGGGTAGCACAGATACGCAGTATTTT.

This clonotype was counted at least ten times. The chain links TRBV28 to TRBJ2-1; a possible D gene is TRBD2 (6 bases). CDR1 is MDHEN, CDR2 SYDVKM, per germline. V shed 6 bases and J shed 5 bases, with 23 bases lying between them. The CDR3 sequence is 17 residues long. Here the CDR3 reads CASRSTSVSGLNNEQFF. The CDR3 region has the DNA TGTGCCAGCAGATCGACCTCCGTTAGCGGCCTCAACAATGAGCAGTTCTTC.

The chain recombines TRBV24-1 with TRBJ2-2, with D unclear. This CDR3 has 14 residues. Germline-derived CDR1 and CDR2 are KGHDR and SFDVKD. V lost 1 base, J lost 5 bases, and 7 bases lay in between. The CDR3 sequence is CATSDFRQTGELFF. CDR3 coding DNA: TGTGCCACCAGTGATTTTCGGCAAACCGGGGAGCTGTTTTTT.

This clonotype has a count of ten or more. CDR3 in DNA: TGTGCCATCAGTGAGTCAGGAGAGCCCCAGCATTTT. Its translation is CAISESGEPQHF. The gene calls are TRBV10-3 and TRBJ1-5; D is unclear. Germline V gene lookup returns CDR1 ENHRY and CDR2 SYGVKD. The V end was cut by 0 bases, the J end by 8 bases, with 5 bases between. CDR3 size: 12 residues.

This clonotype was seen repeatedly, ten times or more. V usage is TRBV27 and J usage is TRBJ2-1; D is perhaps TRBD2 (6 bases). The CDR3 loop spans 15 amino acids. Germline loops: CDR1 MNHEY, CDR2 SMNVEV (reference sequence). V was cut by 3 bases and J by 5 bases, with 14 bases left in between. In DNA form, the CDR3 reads TGTGCCAGCAGTTTGGGACTTCCCCTGAACAATGAGCAGTTCTTC. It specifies CASSLGLPLNNEQFF.

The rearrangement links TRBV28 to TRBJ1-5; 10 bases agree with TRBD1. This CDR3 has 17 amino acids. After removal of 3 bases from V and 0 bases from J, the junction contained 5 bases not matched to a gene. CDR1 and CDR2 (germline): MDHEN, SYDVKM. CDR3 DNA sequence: TGTGCCAGCAGTTTTACGGACAGGGGGTATAGCAATCAGCCCCAGCATTTT. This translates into CASSFTDRGYSNQPQHF.

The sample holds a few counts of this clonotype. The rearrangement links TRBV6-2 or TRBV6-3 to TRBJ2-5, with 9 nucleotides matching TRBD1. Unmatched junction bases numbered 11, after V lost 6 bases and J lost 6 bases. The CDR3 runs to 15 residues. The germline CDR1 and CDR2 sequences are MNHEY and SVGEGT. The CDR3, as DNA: TGTGCCAGCAGAAGGGACAGGGAGTGGAAAAAGACCCAGTACTTC. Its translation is CASRRDREWKKTQYF.

In DNA, the CDR3 is TGTGCCAGCAGCCAAGGGAACCCGGGACAGGGATACGAGCAGTACTTC. It encodes CASSQGNPGQGYEQYF. The chain employs TRBV4-2 and TRBJ2-7; 9 nucleotides match TRBD1. Germline loops: CDR1 LGHNA, CDR2 YNFKEQ. This CDR3 has 16 amino acids. The junction had 8 bases not matched to a gene; V was cut back by 1 base and J by 4 bases.

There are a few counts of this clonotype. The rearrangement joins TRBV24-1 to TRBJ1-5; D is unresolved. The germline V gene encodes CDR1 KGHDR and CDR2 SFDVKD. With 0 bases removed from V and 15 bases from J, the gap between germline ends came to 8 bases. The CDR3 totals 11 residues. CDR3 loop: CATSDLGVWHF. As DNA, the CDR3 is TGTGCCACCAGTGATTTGGGGGTCTGGCATTTT.

The CDR3 bases are TGTGCCAGCAGCCGGGACAGGGTTGGCTCACCCCTCCACTTT. Amino acids: CASSRDRVGSPLHF. The V gene is TRBV6-1, the J gene TRBJ1-6; 9 nucleotides match TRBD1. In germline, CDR1 is MNHNS, CDR2 SASEGT. CDR3 size: 14 residues. V trimming: 6 bases; J trimming: 10 bases; junction bases outside the gene matches: 7.

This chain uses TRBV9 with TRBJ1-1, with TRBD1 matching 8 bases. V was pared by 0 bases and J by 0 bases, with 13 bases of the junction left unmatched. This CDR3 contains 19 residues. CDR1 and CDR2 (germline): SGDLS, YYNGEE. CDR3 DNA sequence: TGTGCCAGCAGCGTAGAACTATTAGGACAGGGATTCGTGAACACTGAAGCTTTCTTT. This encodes CASSVELLGQGFVNTEAFF.

This CDR3 reads CSARDMAQGYGEETQYF. DNA for the CDR3: TGCAGTGCTAGAGATATGGCACAAGGGTATGGGGAAGAGACCCAGTACTTC. J is TRBJ2-5 and V is TRBV20-1; unclear D gene. Germline V CDR1 and CDR2: DFQATT, SNEGSKA (reference sequence). The CDR3 runs to 17 residues. V lost 0 bases, J lost 3 bases, and 20 bases lay in between.

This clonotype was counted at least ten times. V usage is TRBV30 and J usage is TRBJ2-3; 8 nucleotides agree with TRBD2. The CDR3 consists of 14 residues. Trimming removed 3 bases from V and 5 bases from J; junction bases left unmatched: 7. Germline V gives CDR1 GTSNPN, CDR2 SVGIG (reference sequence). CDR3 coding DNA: TGTGCCTGGAGAAAAGCGGGAGCGGGAGATACGCAGTATTTT. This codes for CAWRKAGAGDTQYF.

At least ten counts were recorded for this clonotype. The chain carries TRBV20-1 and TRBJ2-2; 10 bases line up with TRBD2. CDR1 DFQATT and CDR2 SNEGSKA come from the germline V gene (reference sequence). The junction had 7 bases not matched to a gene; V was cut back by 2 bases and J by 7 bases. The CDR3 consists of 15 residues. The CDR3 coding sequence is TGCAGTGCTAGACCTAGCGGGAGAGGGGTCGGGGAGCTGTTTTTT. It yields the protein CSARPSGRGVGELFF.

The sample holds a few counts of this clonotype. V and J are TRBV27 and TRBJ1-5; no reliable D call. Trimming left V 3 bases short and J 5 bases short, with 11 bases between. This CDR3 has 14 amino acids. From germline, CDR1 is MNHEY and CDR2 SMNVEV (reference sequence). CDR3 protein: CASSFGQNYQPQHF. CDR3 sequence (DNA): TGTGCCAGCAGTTTTGGGCAGAACTATCAGCCCCAGCATTTT.

The CDR3 nucleotides are TGCAGCGTTGAGTCATGGGATGAAAAACTGTTTTTT. This sequence encodes CSVESWDEKLFF. V and J are TRBV29-1 and TRBJ1-4; D unclear. The CDR3 covers 12 residues. In germline, CDR1 is SQVTM, CDR2 ANQGSEA. V lost 3 bases and J 6 bases, leaving 8 bases between the germline ends.

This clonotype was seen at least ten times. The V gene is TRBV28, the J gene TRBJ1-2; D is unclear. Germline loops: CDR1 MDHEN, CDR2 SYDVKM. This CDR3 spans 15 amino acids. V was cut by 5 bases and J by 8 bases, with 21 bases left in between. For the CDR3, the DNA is TGTGCCAGCAGTATACTCCGGACGGACCCTGGAGGCTACACCTTC. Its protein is CASSILRTDPGGYTF.

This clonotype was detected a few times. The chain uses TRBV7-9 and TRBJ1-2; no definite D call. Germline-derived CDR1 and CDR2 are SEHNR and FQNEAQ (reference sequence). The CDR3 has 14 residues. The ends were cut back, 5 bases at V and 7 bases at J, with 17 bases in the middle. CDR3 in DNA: TGTGCCAGCAGCCCTCTAAACTCTGCGTCTGGCTACACCTTC. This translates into CASSPLNSASGYTF. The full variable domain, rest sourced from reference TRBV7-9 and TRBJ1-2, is DTGVSQNPRHKITKRGQNVTFRCDPISEHNRLYWYRQTLGQGPEFLTYFQNEAQLEKSRLLSDRFSAERPKGSFSTLEIQRTEQGDSAMYLCASSPLNSASGYTFGSGTRLTVV.

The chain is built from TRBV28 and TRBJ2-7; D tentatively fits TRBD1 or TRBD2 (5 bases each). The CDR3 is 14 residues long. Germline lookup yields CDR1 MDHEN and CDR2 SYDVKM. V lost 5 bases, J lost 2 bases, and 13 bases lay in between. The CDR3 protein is CASSIGTGPYEQYF. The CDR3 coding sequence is TGTGCCAGCAGTATCGGGACGGGCCCCTACGAGCAGTACTTC.

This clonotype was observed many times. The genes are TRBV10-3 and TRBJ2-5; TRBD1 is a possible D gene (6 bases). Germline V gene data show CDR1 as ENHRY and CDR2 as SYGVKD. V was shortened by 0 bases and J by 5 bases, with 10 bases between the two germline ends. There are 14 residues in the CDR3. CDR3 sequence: CAISESNRVETQYF. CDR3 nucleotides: TGTGCCATCAGTGAGTCGAACAGGGTGGAGACCCAGTACTTC.